This is a list of T cell receptor beta chains from one sample in a study of post-analysis software for immune sequencing data. TCRdb redid the calling of the PCR reads with MiXCR, one entry per CDR3 protein. The table shows 800,000 to 950,000 distinct CDR3 sequences, with approximately 50% occurring only once. Input material: blood. These receptors came from a girl between 5 and 17 years old with multiple sclerosis. Each CDR3 is given without its conserved first and last residue. The order of the fields is V gene, clone size, J gene, CDR3 protein. Rows give clone size only sometimes, using once, few, many, or a class for an expanded clone.

>TRBV20-1|.|TRBJ2-5
SARDPGQGLYEQY
>TRBV2|.|TRBJ1-2
ASRVWDSQFYGYT
>TRBV12-3/TRBV12-4|.|TRBJ2-1
ASSYRPGTIRYNEQF
>TRBV6-5|.|TRBJ2-3
ASRQGYSTDTQY
>TRBV25-1|few|.
PSTSVTSVSSYNEQY
>TRBV18|.|TRBJ1-2
ASSPSSPGPYGYT
>TRBV7-2|.|TRBJ2-7
ASSLVGGGDYEQY
>TRBV20-1|few|TRBJ1-2
SARALGGKDGYT
>TRBV7-7|few|TRBJ2-1
ASSSGPGNEQF
>TRBV6-6|.|TRBJ2-7
ASSATSFSYEQY
>TRBV5-1|.|TRBJ1-2
ASSTDSTYGYT